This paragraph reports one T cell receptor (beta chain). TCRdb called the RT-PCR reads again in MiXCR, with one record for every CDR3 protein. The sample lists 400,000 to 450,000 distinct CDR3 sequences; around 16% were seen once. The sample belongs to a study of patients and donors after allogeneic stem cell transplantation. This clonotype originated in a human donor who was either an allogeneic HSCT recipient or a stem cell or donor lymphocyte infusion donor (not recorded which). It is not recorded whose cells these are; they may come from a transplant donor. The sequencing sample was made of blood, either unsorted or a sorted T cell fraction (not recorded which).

The CDR3 protein is CASSLDSGGKYEQYF. The CDR3 DNA sequence: TGTGCCAGCAGCTTAGATTCAGGGGGGAAGTACGAGCAGTACTTC. The chain has TRBV7-2 and TRBJ2-7, with a tentative D call TRBD1 (7 bases). Deletions cut 1 base from V and 4 bases from J, with 14 bases between. This CDR3 contains 15 residues. Germline lookup yields CDR1 SGHTA and CDR2 FQGNSA.